This entry describes one T cell receptor beta chain. Its antigen is undetermined. The source of the sample is a study of shared clonotypes between healthy human individuals. As for the study in general: Each donor's CD4 naive and CD4 memory cells filled three plates apiece, CD8 naive two, and CD8 memory one.

The CD4+ fraction was divided into a CD45RA+ naive subset and a CD45RA-negative memory subset. Study processing details: Owing to the provision of junction-only sequences devoid of quality scores by immunoSEQ, filtering differed. Data came from immunoSEQ multiplex PCR; TCRdb stores just in-frame clones and leaves some out. The V and J calls and clone size were taken over from that table, and D and trimming were inferred from the DNA. Of approximately 2.4 million clones detected, roughly 95% appear once; the ten largest clones hold around 0.13%. Findings and limits, study-wide: All-four-donor shared clonotypes had higher generation probabilities than non-shared clonotypes did.

Trimming removed 6 bases at V and 5 bases at J, with 14 bases between. Germline CDR1 reads SGHRS; CDR2 reads YFSETQ. The CDR3 has 13 residues. This sequence was found in a man aged 18-30 years in good health. Specimen: naive CD4+ T cells sorted from blood. As to subset: CD45RA+ positively selected. The chain is built from TRBV5-1 and TRBJ2-5; D remains ambiguous. CDR3 in amino acids: CASKVNREETQYF. Written as DNA, the CDR3 is TGCGCCAGCAAGGTCAATAGAGAGGAGACCCAGTACTTC.